The clone carrying this T cell receptor (beta chain) was recorded once. The data are from a study of technical replicates of blood from a few donors. V lost 2 bases and J lost 0; bases outside the gene matches: 4. There are 16 residues in the CDR3. The germline V gene has CDR1 SEHNR and CDR2 FQNEAQ (reference sequence). The repertoire was sequenced with immunoSEQ multiplex PCR; TCRdb's copy has only in-frame clones and lacks some. The sample comprises under 80,000 clones, around 94% of which are singletons, and about 0.24% rests with the top ten. This clonotype was sampled from a human donor in good health. V is TRBV7-9 and J is TRBJ2-3; 8 bases fit TRBD2. Material for sequencing was T cells isolated from PBMCs. In DNA form, the CDR3 reads TGTGCCAGCAGCTTATCAACTAGCGGTAGCACAGATACGCAGTATTTT. Protein product: CASSLSTSGSTDTQYF.